This T cell receptor beta chain was sequenced during a study of T cells after yellow fever vaccination. V lost 0 bases, J lost 4 bases, and 12 bases stayed unmatched. Germline values: CDR1 MNHNS, CDR2 SASEGT. The CDR3 consists of 18 residues. TCRdb independently ran MiXCR on the 5' RACE reads; one entry per CDR3 protein. The data show under 150,000 distinct CDR3 sequences, over 12% seen once. V usage is TRBV6-1 and J usage is TRBJ2-7, with 10 positions matching TRBD2. The sequence was collected from a man younger than 35 who received the YFV17D yellow fever vaccine. This specimen was CD8+ T cells sorted from PBMCs, taken 5 days after the yellow fever booster vaccination. CDR3 region: CASSEARLGELAGYEQYF. In nucleotides, the CDR3 is TGTGCCAGCAGTGAAGCGCGATTGGGGGAACTAGCGGGGTACGAGCAGTACTTC.